Reported below is one T cell receptor beta chain. Its antigen is unidentified. The V and J ends lost 8 bases and 4 bases respectively, with 14 bases between them. The length of the CDR3 is 13 residues. Germline V gives CDR1 SNHLY, CDR2 FYNNEI. Each sample came from a Caucasian adult donor living in Nashville, Tennessee. The authors divided CD4+ cells into CD45RA+ naive and CD45RA-negative memory subsets. The sample originates from a study of shared clonotypes between healthy human individuals. Overall study context: Per donor, CD8 memory used one plate, CD8 naive used two, CD4 memory used three and CD4 naive used three. The study's findings and limits: Sequencing depth was predicted to influence how clonotypes are shared among donors.

Here immunoSEQ multiplex PCR was the method, and the copy in TCRdb shows in-frame clones only, minus some. This table has around 2.5 million clones, over 85% appearing once. The TCR comes from a man aged 18 to 29 in good health. Some clones in this sample may be carry-over from other donors' samples. The V and J genes are TRBV2 and TRBJ1-2; no clear D. The sequenced material came from naive CD4+ T cells from PBMCs. As to subset: CD45RA+ positively selected. The CDR3 region has the DNA TGTGCCAGCCGACGGATCATACTCTATGGCTACACCTTC. Residues: CASRRIILYGYTF.